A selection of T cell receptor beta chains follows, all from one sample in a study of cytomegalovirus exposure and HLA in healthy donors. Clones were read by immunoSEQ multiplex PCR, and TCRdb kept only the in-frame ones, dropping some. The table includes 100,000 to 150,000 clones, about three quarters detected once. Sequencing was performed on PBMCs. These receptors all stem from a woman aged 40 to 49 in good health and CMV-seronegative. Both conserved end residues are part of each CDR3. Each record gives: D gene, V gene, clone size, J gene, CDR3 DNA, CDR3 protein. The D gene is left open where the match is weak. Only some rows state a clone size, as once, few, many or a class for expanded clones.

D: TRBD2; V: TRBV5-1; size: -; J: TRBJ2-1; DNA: TGCGCCAGCAGTAAAGGGACTAGCGGAAATGAGCAGTTCTTC; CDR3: CASSKGTSGNEQFF
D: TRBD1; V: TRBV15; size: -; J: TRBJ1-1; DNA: TGTGCCACCAGCAGGGGGACAGTAGAGACTTTCTTT; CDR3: CATSRGTVETFF
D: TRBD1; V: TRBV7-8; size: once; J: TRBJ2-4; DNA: TGTGCCAGCAGCTCCCCCGGGACAGGGGCCAAAAACATTCAGTACTTC; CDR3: CASSSPGTGAKNIQYF
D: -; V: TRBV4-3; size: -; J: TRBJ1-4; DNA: TGCGCCAGCAGCCAATCACCCGGGACTAATGAAAAACTGTTTTTT; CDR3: CASSQSPGTNEKLFF
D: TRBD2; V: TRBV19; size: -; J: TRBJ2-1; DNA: TGTGCCAGTAGTAGACTAGCGGGATCTGAGCAGTTCTTC; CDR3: CASSRLAGSEQFF
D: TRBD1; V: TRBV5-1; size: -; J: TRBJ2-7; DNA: TGCGCCAGCAGCCCGGGACAGGGGGATAGGTACGAGCAGTACTTC; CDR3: CASSPGQGDRYEQYF
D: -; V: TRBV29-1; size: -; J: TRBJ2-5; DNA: TGCAGCGTTGAAGGCCAGGGGCTATGGACCCAGTACTTC; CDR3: CSVEGQGLWTQYF
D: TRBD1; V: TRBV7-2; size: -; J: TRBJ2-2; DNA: TGTGCCAGCAGCTTGGGAGGACAGGGGAACACCGGGGAGCTGTTTTTT; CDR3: CASSLGGQGNTGELFF
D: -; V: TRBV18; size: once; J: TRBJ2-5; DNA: TGTGCCAGCTCAACTAGGGGGTTCCTGGAGACCCAGTACTTC; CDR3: CASSTRGFLETQYF
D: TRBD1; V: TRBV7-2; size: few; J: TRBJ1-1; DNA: TGTGCCAGCAGGTCGACAGGGGTAACTTTCTTT; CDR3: CASRSTGVTFF
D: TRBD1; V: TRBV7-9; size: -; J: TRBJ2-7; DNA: TGTGCCAGCAGCGGTGGGGACAGAGGGTACTACGAGCAGTACTTC; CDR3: CASSGGDRGYYEQYF
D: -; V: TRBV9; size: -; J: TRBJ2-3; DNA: TGTGCCAGCAGCGTACTAAGCGGGCCTAACACAGATACGCAGTATTTT; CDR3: CASSVLSGPNTDTQYF